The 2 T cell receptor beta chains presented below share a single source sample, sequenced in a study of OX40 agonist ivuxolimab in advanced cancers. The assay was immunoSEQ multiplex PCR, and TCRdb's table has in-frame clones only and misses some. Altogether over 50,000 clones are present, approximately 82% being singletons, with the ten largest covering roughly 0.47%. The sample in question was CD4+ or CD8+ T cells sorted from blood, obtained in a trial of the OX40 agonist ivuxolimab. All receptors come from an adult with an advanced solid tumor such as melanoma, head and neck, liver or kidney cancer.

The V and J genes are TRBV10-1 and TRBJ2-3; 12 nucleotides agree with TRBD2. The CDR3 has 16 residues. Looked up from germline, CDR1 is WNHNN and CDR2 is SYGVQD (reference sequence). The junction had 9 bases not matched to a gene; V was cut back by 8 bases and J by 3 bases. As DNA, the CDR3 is TGCGCCAGCGCTAGCGGGAGGGCAGAGAAAACAGATACGCAGTATTTT. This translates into CASASGRAEKTDTQYF.

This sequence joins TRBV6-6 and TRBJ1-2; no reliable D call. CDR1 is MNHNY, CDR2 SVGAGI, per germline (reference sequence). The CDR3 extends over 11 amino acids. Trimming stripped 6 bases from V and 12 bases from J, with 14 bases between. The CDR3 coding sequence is TGTGCCAGCAGCTCTAGCTTCGACCACACCTTC. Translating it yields CASSSSFDHTF.